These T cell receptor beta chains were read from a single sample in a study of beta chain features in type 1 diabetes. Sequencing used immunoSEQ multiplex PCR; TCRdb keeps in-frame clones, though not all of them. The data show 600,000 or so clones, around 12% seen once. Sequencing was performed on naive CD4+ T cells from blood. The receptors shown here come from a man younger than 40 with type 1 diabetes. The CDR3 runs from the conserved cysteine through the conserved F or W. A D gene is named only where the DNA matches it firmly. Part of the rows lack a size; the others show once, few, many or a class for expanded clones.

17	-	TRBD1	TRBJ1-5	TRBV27	CASSLNGDRYSNQPQHF	TGTGCCAGCAGTTTAAATGGGGACAGGTATAGCAATCAGCCCCAGCATTTT
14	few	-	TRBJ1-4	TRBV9	CASSVSVRNEKLFF	TGTGCCAGCAGCGTTTCGGTCCGTAATGAAAAACTGTTTTTT
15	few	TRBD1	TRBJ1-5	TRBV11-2	CASSPGQRSNQPQHF	TGTGCCAGCAGCCCGGGACAGAGGAGCAATCAGCCCCAGCATTTT
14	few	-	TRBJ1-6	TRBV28	CASSTGTNNSPLHF	TGTGCCAGCAGTACCGGGACAAATAATTCACCCCTCCACTTT
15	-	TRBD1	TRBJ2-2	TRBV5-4	CASSSWTGGTGELFF	TGTGCCAGCAGCTCCTGGACAGGGGGCACCGGGGAGCTGTTTTTT
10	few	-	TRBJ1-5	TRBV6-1	CASSGQPQHF	TGTGCCAGCAGTGGTCAGCCCCAGCATTTT
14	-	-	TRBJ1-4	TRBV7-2	CASSPSGLNEKLFF	TGTGCCAGCAGCCCCTCGGGGCTGAATGAAAAACTGTTTTTT
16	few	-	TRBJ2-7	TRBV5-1	CASSLLPPVSSYEQYF	TGCGCCAGCAGCTTGCTGCCTCCAGTAAGCTCCTACGAGCAGTACTTC
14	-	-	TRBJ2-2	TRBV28	CASKTRPHTGELFF	TGTGCCAGCAAAACCCGGCCCCACACCGGGGAGCTGTTTTTT
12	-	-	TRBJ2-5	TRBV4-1	CASSQDWKTQYF	TGCGCCAGCAGCCAAGATTGGAAGACCCAGTACTTC
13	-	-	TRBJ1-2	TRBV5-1	CASTTDPTYGYTF	TGCGCCAGCACCACTGACCCGACCTATGGCTACACCTTC
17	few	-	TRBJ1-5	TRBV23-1	CASSQSAANYSNQPQHF	TGCGCCAGCAGTCAATCAGCAGCTAATTATAGCAATCAGCCCCAGCATTTT
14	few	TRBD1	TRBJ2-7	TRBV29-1	CSARGTGGSYEQYF	TGCAGCGCTAGAGGGACAGGGGGTTCCTACGAGCAGTACTTC
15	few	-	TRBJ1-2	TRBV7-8	CASSASSGTTYGYTF	TGTGCCAGCAGCGCGTCGAGCGGGACAACCTATGGCTACACCTTC
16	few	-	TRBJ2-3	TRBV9	CASSVGEGLGTDTQYF	TGTGCCAGCAGCGTAGGTGAGGGATTGGGGACAGATACGCAGTATTTT
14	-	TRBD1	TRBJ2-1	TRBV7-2	CASSPGTGAYEQFF	TGTGCCAGCAGCCCGGGGACAGGGGCTTATGAGCAGTTCTTC
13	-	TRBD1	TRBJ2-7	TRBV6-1	CASSERDRGLQYF	TGTGCCAGCAGTGAAAGGGACAGGGGGCTGCAGTACTTC
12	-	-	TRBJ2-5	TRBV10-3	CAISGSQETQYF	TGTGCCATCAGTGGTTCCCAGGAGACCCAGTACTTC
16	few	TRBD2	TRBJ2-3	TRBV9	CASSAGLAALTDTQYF	TGTGCCAGCAGCGCTGGACTAGCGGCGCTCACAGATACGCAGTATTTT
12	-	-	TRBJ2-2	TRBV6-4	CASSDMSGELFF	TGTGCCAGCAGTGACATGTCGGGGGAGCTGTTTTTT
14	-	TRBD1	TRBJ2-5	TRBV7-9	CASSFATGGETQYF	TGTGCCAGCAGCTTTGCCACAGGGGGGGAGACCCAGTACTTC
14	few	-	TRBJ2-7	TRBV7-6	CASSPGHSSYEQYF	TGTGCCAGCAGCCCGGGACACAGCTCCTACGAGCAGTACTTC
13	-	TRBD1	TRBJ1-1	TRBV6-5	CASSSDRREAAFF	TGTGCCAGCAGTTCGGACAGGCGGGAGGCGGCTTTCTTT
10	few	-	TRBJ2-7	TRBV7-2	CASSTDGDGF	TGTGCCAGCAGCACGGATGGGGACGGCTTC
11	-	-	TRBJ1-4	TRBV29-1	CSVGGYEKLFF	TGCAGCGTTGGGGGGTATGAAAAACTGTTTTTT
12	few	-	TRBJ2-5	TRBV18	CASSPRGETQYF	TGTGCCAGCTCACCACGAGGAGAGACCCAGTACTTC
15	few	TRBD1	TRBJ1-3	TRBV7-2	CASSLEQGAGNTIYF	TGTGCCAGCAGCTTAGAGCAGGGGGCCGGAAACACCATATATTTT
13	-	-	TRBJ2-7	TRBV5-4	CASSLGGDRAGPF	TGTGCCAGCAGCTTGGGGGGGGACAGAGCGGGGCCATTC
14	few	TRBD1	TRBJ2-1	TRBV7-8	CASKRQGAGNEQFF	TGTGCCAGCAAGCGACAGGGGGCTGGTAATGAGCAGTTCTTC
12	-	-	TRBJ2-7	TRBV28	CATTHGQYEQYF	TGTGCCACCACTCACGGCCAATACGAGCAGTACTTC
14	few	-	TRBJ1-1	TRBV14	CASSPRAGNTEAFF	TGTGCCAGCAGCCCGAGGGCGGGGAACACTGAAGCTTTCTTT
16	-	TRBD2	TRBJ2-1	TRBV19	CASSILGLAEYNEQFF	TGTGCCAGTAGTATCTTAGGACTAGCGGAGTACAATGAGCAGTTCTTC
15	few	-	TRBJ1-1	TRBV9	CASSVTGRVHTEAFF	TGTGCCAGCAGCGTTACAGGGAGGGTTCACACTGAAGCTTTCTTT
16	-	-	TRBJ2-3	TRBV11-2	CASSLVRDTRTDTQYF	TGTGCCAGCAGCTTAGTACGTGACACTCGCACAGATACGCAGTATTTT
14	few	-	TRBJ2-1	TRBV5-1	CASSFDTSYNEQFF	TGCGCCAGCAGCTTTGACACCTCCTACAATGAGCAGTTCTTC
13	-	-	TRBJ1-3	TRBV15	CATTQNPGNTIYF	TGTGCCACCACCCAAAACCCGGGAAACACCATATATTTT
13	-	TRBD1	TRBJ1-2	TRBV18	CASSEDRGYGYTF	TGTGCCAGCTCAGAGGACAGGGGCTATGGCTACACCTTC
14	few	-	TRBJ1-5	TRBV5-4	CASSSRGSNQPQHF	TGTGCCAGCAGCTCCAGGGGTAGCAATCAGCCCCAGCATTTT
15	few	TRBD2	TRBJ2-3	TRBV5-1	CASSPGTSGTDTQYF	TGCGCCAGCAGCCCTGGGACTAGCGGCACAGATACGCAGTATTTT
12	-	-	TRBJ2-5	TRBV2	CASRGDLETQYF	TGTGCCAGCAGGGGGGATCTAGAGACCCAGTACTTC
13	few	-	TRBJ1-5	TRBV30	CAWSVGGNQPQHF	TGTGCCTGGAGTGTAGGGGGCAATCAGCCCCAGCATTTT
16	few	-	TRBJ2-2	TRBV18	CASSPRAQGDTGELFF	TGTGCCAGCTCACCACGAGCACAGGGAGACACCGGGGAGCTGTTTTTT
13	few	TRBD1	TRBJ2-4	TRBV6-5	CASRPTGDNIQYF	TGTGCCAGCAGGCCCACAGGGGACAACATTCAGTACTTC
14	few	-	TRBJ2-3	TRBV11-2	CASSLGTGSDTQYF	TGTGCCAGCAGCTTAGGAACGGGGTCAGATACGCAGTATTTT
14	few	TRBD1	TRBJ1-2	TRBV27	CASSSQGRGYGYTF	TGTGCCAGCAGTTCACAGGGGAGAGGCTATGGCTACACCTTC
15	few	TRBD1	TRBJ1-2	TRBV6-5	CASSYSLGQGYGYTF	TGTGCCAGCAGTTACAGTCTGGGACAGGGCTATGGCTACACCTTC
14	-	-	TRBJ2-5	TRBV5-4	CASSLPAGEETQYF	TGTGCCAGCAGCTTGCCCGCAGGGGAAGAGACCCAGTACTTC
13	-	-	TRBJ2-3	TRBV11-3	CASSPQRADTQYF	TGTGCCAGCAGCCCTCAGCGCGCAGATACGCAGTATTTT
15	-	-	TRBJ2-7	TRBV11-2	CASRPGQLSSYEQYF	TGTGCCAGCAGACCCGGACAATTAAGCTCCTACGAGCAGTACTTC
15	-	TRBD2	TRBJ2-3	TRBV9	CASSSNPGGADTQYF	TGTGCCAGCAGCTCGAATCCCGGGGGGGCAGATACGCAGTATTTT
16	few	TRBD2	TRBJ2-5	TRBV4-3	CASSQERTSGGETQYF	TGCGCCAGCAGCCAAGAGAGGACTAGCGGGGGAGAGACCCAGTACTTC
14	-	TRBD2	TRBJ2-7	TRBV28	CASSLSGGAYEQYF	TGTGCCAGCAGTTTATCTGGGGGGGCCTACGAGCAGTACTTC
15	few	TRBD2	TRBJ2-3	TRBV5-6	CASSRPSGGTDTQYF	TGTGCCAGCAGCCGTCCTAGCGGGGGCACAGATACGCAGTATTTT
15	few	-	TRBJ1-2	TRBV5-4	CASSLDSSTDYGYTF	TGTGCCAGCAGCCTGGACAGCTCTACGGACTATGGCTACACCTTC
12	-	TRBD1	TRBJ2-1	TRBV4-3	CASSQDGTVQFF	TGCGCCAGCAGCCAAGACGGGACAGTGCAGTTCTTC